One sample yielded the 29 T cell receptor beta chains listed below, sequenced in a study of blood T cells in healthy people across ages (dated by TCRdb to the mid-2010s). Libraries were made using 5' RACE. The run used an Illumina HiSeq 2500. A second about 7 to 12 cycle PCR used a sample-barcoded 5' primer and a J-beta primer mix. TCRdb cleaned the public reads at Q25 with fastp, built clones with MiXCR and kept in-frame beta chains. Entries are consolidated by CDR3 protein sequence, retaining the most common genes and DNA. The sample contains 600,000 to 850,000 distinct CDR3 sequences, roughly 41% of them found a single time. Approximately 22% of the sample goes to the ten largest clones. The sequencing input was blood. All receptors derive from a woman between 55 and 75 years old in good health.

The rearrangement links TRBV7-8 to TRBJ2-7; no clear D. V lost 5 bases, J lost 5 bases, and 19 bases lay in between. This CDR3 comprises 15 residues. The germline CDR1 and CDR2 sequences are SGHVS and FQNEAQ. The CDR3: CASSLNPTRDHEQYF. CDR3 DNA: TGTGCCAGCAGCCTCAACCCGACGAGAGATCACGAGCAGTACTTC.

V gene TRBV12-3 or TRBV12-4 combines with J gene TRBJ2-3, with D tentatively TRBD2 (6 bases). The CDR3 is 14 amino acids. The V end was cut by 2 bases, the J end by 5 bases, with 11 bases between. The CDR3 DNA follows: TGTGCCAGCAGTTTAAGGCGGGAACTAGATACGCAGTATTTT. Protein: CASSLRRELDTQYF.

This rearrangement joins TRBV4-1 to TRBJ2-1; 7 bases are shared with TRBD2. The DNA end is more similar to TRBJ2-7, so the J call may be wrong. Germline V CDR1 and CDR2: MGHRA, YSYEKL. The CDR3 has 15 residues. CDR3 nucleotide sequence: TGCGCCAGCAGCTCAGCTAGCGGCTCCTACAATGAGCAGTACTTC. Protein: CASSSASGSYNEQYF.

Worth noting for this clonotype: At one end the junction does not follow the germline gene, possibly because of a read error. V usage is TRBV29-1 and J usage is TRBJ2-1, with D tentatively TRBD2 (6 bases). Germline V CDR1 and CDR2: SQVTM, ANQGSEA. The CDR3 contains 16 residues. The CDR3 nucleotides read TGCAGCGTCGCGGGGCATCCCGGGAGCTCCTACAATAAGCAGTTCTTC. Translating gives CSVAGHPGSSYNKQFF.

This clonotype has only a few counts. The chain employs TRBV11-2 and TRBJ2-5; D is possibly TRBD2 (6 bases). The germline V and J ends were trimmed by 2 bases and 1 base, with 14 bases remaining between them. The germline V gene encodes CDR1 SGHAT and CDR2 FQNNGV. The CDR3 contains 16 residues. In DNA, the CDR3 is TGTGCCAGCAGCTTAAAGAGCGGGCTATTCCAAGAGACCCAGTACTTC. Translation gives CASSLKSGLFQETQYF.

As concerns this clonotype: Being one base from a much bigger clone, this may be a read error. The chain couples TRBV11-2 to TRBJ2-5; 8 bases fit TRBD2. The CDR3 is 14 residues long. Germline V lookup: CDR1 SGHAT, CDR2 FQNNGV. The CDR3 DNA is TGTGCCTGCAGCCAAATTTTAGCGGGGGAGACCCAGTACTTC. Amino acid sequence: CACSQILAGETQYF.

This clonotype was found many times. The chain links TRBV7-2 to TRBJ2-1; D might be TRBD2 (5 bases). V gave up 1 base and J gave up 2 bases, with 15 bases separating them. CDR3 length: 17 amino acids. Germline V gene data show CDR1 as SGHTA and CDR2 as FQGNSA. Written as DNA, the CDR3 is TGTGCCAGCAGCTTAGGGTACGGGAAATTGGCCTACAATGAGCAGTTCTTC. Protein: CASSLGYGKLAYNEQFF.

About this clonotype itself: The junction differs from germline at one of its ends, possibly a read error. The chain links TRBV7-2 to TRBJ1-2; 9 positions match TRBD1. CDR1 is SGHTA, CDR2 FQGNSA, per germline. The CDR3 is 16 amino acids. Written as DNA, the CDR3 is TGTGCCAGCAGCCGACAGGGGGTAGAATCGAACTATGACTACACCTTC. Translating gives CASSRQGVESNYDYTF.

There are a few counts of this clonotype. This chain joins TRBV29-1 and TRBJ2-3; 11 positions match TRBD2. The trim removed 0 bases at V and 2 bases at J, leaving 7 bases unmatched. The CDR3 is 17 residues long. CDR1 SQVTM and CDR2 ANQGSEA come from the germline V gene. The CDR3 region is CSVEDTGTSGFTDTQYF. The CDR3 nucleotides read TGCAGCGTTGAAGACACCGGGACTAGCGGATTCACAGATACGCAGTATTTT.

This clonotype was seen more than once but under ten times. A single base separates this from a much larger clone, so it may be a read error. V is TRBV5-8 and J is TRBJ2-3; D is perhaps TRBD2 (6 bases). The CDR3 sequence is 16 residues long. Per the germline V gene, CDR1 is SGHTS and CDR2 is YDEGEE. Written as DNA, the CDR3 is TGTGACAGCAGCTTGGCCTTTAGCGGTGACACAGATACGCAGTATTTT. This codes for CDSSLAFSGDTDTQYF.

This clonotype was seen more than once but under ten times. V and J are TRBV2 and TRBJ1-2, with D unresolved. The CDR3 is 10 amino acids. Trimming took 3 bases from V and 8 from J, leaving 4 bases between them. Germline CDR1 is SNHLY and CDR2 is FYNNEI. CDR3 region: CASSDPGYTF. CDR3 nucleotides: TGTGCCAGCAGTGACCCCGGCTACACCTTC.

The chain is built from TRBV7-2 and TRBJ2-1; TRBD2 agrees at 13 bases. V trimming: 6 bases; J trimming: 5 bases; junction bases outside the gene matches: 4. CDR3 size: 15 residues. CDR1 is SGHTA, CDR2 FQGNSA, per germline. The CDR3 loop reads CASRRTSGSHNEQFF. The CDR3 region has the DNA TGTGCCAGCAGACGGACTAGCGGGAGCCACAATGAGCAGTTCTTC. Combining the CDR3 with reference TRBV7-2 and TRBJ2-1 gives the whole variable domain GAGVSQSPSNKVTEKGKDVELRCDPISGHTALYWYRQSLGQGLEFLIYFQGNSAPDKSGLPSDRFSAERTGGSVSTLTIQRTQQEDSAVYLCASRRTSGSHNEQFFGPGTRLTVL.

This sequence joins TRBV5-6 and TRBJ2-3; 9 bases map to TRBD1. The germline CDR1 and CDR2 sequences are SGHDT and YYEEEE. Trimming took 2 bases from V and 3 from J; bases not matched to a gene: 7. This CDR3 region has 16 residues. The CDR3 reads CASSFGQGRVTDTQYF. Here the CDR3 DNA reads TGTGCCAGCAGCTTCGGACAGGGGCGGGTTACAGATACGCAGTATTTT.

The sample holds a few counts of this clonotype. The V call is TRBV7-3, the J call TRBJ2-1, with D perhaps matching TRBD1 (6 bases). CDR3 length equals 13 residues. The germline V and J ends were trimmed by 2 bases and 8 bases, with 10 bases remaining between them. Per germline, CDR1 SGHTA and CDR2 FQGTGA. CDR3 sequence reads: CASSLLSGDEQFF. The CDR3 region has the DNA TGTGCCAGCAGCTTACTGTCAGGGGATGAGCAGTTCTTC.

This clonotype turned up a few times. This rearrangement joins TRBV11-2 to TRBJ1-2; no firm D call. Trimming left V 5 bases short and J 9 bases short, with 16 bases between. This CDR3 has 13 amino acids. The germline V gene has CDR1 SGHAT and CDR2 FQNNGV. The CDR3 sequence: CASSPIRGLSYTF. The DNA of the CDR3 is TGTGCCAGCAGCCCCATTCGAGGGTTGAGCTACACCTTC.

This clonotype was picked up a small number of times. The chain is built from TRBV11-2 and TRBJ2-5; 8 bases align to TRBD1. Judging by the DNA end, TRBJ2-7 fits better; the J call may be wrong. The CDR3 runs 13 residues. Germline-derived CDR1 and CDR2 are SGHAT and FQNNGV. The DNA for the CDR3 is TGTGCCAGCAGCTTAGGGGGGACAGGCGAGCAGTACTTC. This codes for CASSLGGTGEQYF.

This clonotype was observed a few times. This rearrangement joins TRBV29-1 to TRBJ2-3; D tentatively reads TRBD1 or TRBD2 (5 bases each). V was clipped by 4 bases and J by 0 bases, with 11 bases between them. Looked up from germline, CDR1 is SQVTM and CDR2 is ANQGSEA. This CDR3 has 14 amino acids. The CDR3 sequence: CSVGGASSTDTQYF. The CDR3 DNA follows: TGCAGCGTTGGAGGGGCCTCTAGCACAGATACGCAGTATTTT.

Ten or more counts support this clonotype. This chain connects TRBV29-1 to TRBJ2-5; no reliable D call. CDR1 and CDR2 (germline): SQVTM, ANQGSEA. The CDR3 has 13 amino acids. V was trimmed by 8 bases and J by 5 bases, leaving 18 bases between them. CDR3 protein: CSSRTSPGETQYF. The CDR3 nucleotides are TGCAGCTCCCGAACCAGTCCCGGGGAGACCCAGTACTTC.

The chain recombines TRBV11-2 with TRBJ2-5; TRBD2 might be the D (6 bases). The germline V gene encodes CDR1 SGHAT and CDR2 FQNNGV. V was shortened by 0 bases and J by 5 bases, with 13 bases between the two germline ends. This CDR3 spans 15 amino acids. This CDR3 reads CASSLDGAGWETQYF. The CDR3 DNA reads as TGTGCCAGCAGCTTAGACGGCGCGGGGTGGGAGACCCAGTACTTC.

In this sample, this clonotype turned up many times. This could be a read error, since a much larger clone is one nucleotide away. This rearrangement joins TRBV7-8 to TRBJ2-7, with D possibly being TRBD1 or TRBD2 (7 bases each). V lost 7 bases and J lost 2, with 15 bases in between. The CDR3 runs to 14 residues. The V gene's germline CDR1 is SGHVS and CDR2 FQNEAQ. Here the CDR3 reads CASTRGDRPYEQYF. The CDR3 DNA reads TGTGCCAGCACCCGGGGGGACAGACCCTACGAGCAGTACTTC.

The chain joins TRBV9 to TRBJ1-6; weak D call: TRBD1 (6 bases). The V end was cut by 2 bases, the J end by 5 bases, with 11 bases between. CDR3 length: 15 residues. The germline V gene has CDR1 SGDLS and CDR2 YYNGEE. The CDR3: CASSVTGQNNSPLHF. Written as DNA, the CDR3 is TGTGCCAGCAGCGTTACGGGACAAAATAATTCACCCCTCCACTTT.

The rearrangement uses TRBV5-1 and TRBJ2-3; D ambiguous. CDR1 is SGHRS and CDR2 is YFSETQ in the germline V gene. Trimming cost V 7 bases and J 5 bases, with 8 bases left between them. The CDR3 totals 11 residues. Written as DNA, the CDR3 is TGCGCCAGCCTTTTCCTAGATACGCAGTATTTT. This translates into CASLFLDTQYF.

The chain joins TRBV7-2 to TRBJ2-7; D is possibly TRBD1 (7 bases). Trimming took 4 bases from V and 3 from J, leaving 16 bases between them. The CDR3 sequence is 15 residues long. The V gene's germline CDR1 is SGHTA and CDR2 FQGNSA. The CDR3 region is CASSSQGGVVYEQYF. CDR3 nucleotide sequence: TGTGCCAGCAGCTCCCAGGGGGGAGTTGTCTACGAGCAGTACTTC.

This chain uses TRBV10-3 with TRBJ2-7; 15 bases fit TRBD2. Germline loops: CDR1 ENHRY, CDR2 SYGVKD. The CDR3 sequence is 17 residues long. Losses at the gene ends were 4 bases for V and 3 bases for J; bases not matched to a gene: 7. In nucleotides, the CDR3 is TGTGCCATCAGTGCCTCGGGACTAGCGGGAGGATACTACGAGCAGTACTTC. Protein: CAISASGLAGGYYEQYF.

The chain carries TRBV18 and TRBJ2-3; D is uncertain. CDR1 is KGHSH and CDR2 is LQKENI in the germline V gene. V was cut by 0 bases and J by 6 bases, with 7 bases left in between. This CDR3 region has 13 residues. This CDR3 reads CASSPPNEDTQYF. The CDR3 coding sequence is TGTGCCAGCTCACCACCGAACGAGGATACGCAGTATTTT.

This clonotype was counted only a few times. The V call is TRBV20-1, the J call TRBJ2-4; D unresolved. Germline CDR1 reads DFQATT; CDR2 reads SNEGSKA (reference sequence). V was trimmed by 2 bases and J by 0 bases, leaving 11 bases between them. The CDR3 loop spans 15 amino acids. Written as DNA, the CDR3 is TGCAGTGCTAGACTTCCTACAGTAGCCAAAAACATTCAGTACTTC. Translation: CSARLPTVAKNIQYF.

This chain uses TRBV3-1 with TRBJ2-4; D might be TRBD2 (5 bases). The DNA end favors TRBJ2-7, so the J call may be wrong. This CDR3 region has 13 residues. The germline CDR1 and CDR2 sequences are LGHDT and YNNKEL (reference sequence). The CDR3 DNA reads TGTGCCAGCAGCCAAAGGCGGGTCCACGAGCAGTACTTC. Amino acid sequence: CASSQRRVHEQYF.

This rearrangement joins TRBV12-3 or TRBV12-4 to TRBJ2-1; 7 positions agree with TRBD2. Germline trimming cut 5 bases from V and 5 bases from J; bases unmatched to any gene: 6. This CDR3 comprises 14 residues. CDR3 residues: CASSQRGSDNEQFF. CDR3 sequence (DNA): TGTGCCAGCAGTCAGCGGGGTAGCGACAATGAGCAGTTCTTC.

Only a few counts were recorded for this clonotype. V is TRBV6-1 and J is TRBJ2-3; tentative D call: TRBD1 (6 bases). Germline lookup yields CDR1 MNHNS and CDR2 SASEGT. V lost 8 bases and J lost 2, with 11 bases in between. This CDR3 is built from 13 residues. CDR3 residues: CASVGAFTDTQYF. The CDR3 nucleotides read TGTGCCAGCGTGGGGGCGTTCACAGATACGCAGTATTTT.